The rows below give T cell receptor beta chains drawn from one sample of a study of T cells expressing NK-cell markers. TCRdb reworked the 5' RACE reads into one entry per CDR3 protein, no DNA. The sample's table shows more than 250,000 distinct CDR3 sequences. The sequenced sample consisted of blood T cells: a sorted CD56 or NKG2C T cell subset, CD4+ or CD8+ T cells, or bulk PBMC T cells (not recorded which). The receptors shown here come from a man aged 18 to 29 in good health. CDR3s include the opening cysteine and the closing phenylalanine or tryptophan.

J gene | V gene | CDR3 protein
TRBJ2-5 | TRBV12-3/TRBV12-4 | CASSSSPGQAGPSPGTQYF
TRBJ2-7 | TRBV6-6 | CASSYLTEVQYF
TRBJ2-1 | TRBV20-1 | CSALTSYNEQFF
TRBJ1-3 | TRBV7-2 | CASSLGTKRSSGNTIYF
TRBJ2-2 | TRBV12-3/TRBV12-4 | CASSSSGPLTGELFF
TRBJ2-1 | TRBV11-2 | CASSLGGTSEEFF
TRBJ2-3 | TRBV3-1 | CASSHAGVDTQYF
TRBJ2-7 | TRBV7-9 | CASSPGTSGREYF
TRBJ2-2 | TRBV6-2/TRBV6-3 | CASSYPGVSTGELFF
TRBJ2-5 | TRBV25-1 | CASSFSRTQYF
TRBJ2-2 | TRBV20-1 | CSAGEGRANTGELFF
TRBJ2-1 | TRBV12-3/TRBV12-4 | CASSLARGTASSYNEQFF
TRBJ2-7 | TRBV12-3/TRBV12-4 | CASSGTGTYEQYF
TRBJ2-3 | TRBV15 | CATSREYKGTAGTDTQYF
TRBJ1-6 | TRBV20-1 | CSASGGSNSPLHF
TRBJ2-5 | TRBV20-1 | CSATTWWDPETQYF
TRBJ2-1 | TRBV7-9 | CASSWIGQGEQFF
TRBJ1-1 | TRBV10-3 | CAISALGGGTAEAFF
TRBJ1-1 | TRBV20-1 | CSAKRTQGMGTEAFF
TRBJ2-5 | TRBV6-1 | CASNPGTRGYQETQYF
TRBJ2-3 | TRBV2 | CASSGQGASTDTQYF
TRBJ1-1 | TRBV5-4 | CASSLDRNSNTEAFF
TRBJ2-4 | TRBV4-2 | CASSQGPLGLAKNIQYF
TRBJ2-3 | TRBV7-7 | CASSLSPGQAGTQYF
TRBJ2-5 | TRBV14 | CASSHSVPQTFQETQYF
TRBJ2-4 | TRBV20-1 | CSARDPVSGNIQYF
TRBJ2-7 | TRBV2 | CASGQSYEQYF
TRBJ1-2 | TRBV7-2 | CASSPSQAYGYTF
TRBJ2-1 | TRBV2 | CASSLAEAYNEQFF
TRBJ1-5 | TRBV12-3/TRBV12-4 | CASLRGGGNSNQPQHF
TRBJ2-3 | TRBV7-8 | CASSYPPVDTQYF
TRBJ2-1 | TRBV25-1 | CASSNGGMSNEQFF
TRBJ1-5 | TRBV6-1 | CASSALRTQGSRQPQHF
TRBJ2-5 | TRBV5-1 | CASLTGQGGQETQYF
TRBJ2-7 | TRBV20-1 | CSARDVAFSYEQYF
TRBJ2-6 | TRBV5-1 | CASRRGGAGDWSGANVLTF
TRBJ1-6 | TRBV3-1 | CASSLASNNSPLHF
TRBJ1-3 | TRBV29-1 | CSVERSGNTIYF
TRBJ2-5 | TRBV11-2 | CASSLGGQTSTPYF
TRBJ1-5 | TRBV12-3/TRBV12-4 | CASSFGQGGNQPQHF
TRBJ1-3 | TRBV18 | CASSSATGASGNTIYF
TRBJ2-1 | TRBV12-3/TRBV12-4 | CASSWAGDKNEQFF
TRBJ2-1 | TRBV12-3/TRBV12-4 | CASSFDTGRRNEQFF
TRBJ1-6 | TRBV28 | CASSSGRYNSPLHF
TRBJ1-4 | TRBV12-3/TRBV12-4 | CASSFAGQGGGKLFF
TRBJ1-5 | TRBV2 | CASSGQGGQPQHF
TRBJ1-1 | TRBV10-3 | CAITEDRGGTEAFF